This TCR beta chain was obtained from a study of siplizumab effects on memory and regulatory T cells (dated by TCRdb to the late 2010s). With respect to the entire study: The study examined how the anti-CD2 antibody siplizumab affects alloreactive T-cell subsets in allogeneic mixed lymphocyte reactions built from human PBMCs. On the study overall, not on this receptor specifically: The suppressive function of proliferating Tregs from siplizumab cultures was not functionally confirmed. Because sequences at frequencies below about 10^-5 were poorly captured, only a minor fraction of alloreactive clones could be mapped back to unstimulated subsets. Siplizumab significantly lowered the cumulative frequency of alloreactive sequences that could be traced to unstimulated CD4+ memory T cells. Of the alloreactive CD4+ clones that could be mapped, the Treg-derived share averaged about 67% with siplizumab compared with roughly 25% in control reactions. Greater diversity appeared to be present in unstimulated naive T cells than in memory T cells, and a substantial contribution to the alloresponse seemed to be made by naive cells. About 75-95% of proliferating CD4+ or CD8+ clones could not be given a naive or memory phenotype.

Sorted unstimulated T cells, along with proliferating T cells recovered from mixed lymphocyte reactions, underwent TCRbeta CDR3 sequencing. Fresh whole blood from over eight HLA-typed healthy donors served as the source for isolating PBMCs. CDR1 and CDR2 were assigned from the germline V gene as MGHDK and SYGVNS. The CDR3 sequence holds 14 residues, the cysteine and phenylalanine included. CDR3 DNA is the only sequence kept; it has 42 bases, read in frame from the first base. The germline ends are 9 bases apart after V is trimmed by 1 base and J by 2 bases. Library preparation was by the immunoSEQ multiplex PCR assay. Roughly 10^5 TCR templates per sample were assayed on the deep sequencing platform. Genomic DNA extracted from sorted T cells was used for TCRbeta CDR3 sequencing. Per the original workflow: The R programming language was used for clonal analysis of the TCRbeta CDR3 data. Comparing unstimulated samples against CFSE-low samples taken after the reaction was how alloreactive CD4+ and CD8+ clones were defined. By matching sequences to the repertoires of sorted unstimulated Treg and non-Treg cells, each alloreactive CD4+ clone was assigned a regulatory or non-regulatory origin. The clones in this table, taken by TCRdb from immuneACCESS, are in-frame only. Not every clone is retained; where verified, under half of the shortfall comes from an unresolved V gene, and the cause of the rest is unknown. The DNA gave D and trimming, while V, J and clone size come from that table. Recorded for this sample are more than 75,000 clones; under 95% of them occurred a single time. Roughly 7.1% of the sample is in the top ten clones.

This clone was detected once. The antigen it recognizes is unknown. It has no much larger one-base neighbor in the sample; base qualities were not kept. Recombination joined TRBV25-1 with TRBJ2-7, with no reliable assignment of the D segment. The sequence came from a human donor in good health. Input material: CD8+ T cells sorted from blood. Here the CDR3 is given as CASSESSLAYEQYF. The nucleotide sequence is TGTGCCAGCAGTGAATCCTCCCTTGCCTACGAGCAGTACTTC.